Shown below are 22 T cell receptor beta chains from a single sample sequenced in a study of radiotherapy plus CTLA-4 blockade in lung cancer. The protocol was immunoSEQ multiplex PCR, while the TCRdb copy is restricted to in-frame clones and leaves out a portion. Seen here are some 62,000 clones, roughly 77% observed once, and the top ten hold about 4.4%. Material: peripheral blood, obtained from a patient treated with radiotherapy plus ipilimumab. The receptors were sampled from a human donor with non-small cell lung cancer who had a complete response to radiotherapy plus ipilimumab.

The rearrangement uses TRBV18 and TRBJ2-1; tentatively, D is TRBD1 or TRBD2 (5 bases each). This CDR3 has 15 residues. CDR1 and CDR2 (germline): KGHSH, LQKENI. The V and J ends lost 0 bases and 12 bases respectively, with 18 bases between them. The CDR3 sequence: CASSPPSAGAAGQFF. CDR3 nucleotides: TGTGCCAGCTCACCACCATCGGCCGGGGCGGCTGGGCAGTTCTTC.

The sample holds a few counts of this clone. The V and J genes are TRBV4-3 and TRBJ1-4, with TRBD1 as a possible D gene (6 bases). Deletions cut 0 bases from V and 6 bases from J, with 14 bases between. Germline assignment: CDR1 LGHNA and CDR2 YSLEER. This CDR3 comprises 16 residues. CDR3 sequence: CASSQEGRQGYEKLFF. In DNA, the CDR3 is TGCGCCAGCAGCCAAGAAGGAAGGCAGGGGTATGAAAAACTGTTTTTT.

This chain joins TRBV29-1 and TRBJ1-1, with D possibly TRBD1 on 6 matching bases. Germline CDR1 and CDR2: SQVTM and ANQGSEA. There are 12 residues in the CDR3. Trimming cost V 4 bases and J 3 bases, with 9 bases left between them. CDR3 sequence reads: CSVARGDTEAFF. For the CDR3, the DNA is TGCAGCGTTGCTAGGGGGGACACTGAAGCTTTCTTT.

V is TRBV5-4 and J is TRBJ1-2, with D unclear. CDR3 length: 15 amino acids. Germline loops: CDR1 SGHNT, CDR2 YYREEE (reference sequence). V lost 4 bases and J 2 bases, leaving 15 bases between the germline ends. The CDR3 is CASSPQERRNYGYTF. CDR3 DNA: TGTGCCAGCAGCCCTCAGGAGAGGCGAAACTATGGCTACACCTTC.

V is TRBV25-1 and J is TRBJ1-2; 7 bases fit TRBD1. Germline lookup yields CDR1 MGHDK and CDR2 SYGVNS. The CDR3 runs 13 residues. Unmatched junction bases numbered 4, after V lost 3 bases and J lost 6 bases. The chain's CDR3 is CASSDPGQDGYTF. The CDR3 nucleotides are TGTGCCAGCAGTGATCCCGGACAGGATGGCTACACCTTC.

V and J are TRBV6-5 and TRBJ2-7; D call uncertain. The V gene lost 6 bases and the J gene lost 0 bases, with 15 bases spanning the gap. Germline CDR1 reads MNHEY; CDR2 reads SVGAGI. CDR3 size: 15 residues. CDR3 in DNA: TGTGCCAGCAGAATGAAGGCTCCGAGCTCCTACGAGCAGTACTTC. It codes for CASRMKAPSSYEQYF.

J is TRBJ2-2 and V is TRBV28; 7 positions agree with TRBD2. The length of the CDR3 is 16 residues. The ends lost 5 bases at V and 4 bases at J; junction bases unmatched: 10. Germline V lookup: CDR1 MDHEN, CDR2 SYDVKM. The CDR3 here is CASSPRGEGGTGELFF. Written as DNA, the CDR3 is TGTGCCAGCAGTCCCCGGGGGGAGGGCGGCACCGGGGAGCTGTTTTTT.

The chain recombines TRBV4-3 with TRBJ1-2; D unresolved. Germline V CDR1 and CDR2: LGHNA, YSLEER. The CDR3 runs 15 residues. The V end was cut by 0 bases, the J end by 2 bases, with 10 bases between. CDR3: CASSQDLSRNYGYTF. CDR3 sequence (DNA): TGCGCCAGCAGCCAAGATCTCAGCAGAAACTATGGCTACACCTTC.

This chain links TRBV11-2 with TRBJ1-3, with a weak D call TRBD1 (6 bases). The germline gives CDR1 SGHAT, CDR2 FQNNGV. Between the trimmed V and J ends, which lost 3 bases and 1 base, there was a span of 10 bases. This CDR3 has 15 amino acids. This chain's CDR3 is CASSFGGASGNTIYF. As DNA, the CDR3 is TGTGCCAGCAGCTTCGGGGGGGCTTCTGGAAACACCATATATTTT.

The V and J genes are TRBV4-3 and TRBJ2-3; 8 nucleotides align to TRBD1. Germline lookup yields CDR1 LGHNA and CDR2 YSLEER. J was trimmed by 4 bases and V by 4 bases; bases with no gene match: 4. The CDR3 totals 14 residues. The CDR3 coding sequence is TGCGCCAGCAGCCGGGGACAGGATCCAGATACGCAGTATTTT. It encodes CASSRGQDPDTQYF.

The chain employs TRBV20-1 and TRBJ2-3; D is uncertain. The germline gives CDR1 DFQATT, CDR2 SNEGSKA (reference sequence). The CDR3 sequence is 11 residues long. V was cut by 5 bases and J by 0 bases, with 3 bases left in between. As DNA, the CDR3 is TGCAGTGCTGACAGCACAGATACGCAGTATTTT. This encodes CSADSTDTQYF.

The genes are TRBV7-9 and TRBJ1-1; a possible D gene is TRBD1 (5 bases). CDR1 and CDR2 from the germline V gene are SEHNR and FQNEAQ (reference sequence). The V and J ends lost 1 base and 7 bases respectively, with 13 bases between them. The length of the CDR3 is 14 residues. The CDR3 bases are TGTGCCAGCAGCTTAGAGGGAGGGAGGGGTGAAGCTTTCTTT. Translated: CASSLEGGRGEAFF.

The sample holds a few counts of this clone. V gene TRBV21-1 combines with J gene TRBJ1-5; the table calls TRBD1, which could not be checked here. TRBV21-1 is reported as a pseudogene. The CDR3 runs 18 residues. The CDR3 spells CASSRNGTGGSDNQPQHF. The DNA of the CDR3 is TGTGCCAGCAGCAGAAACGGGACAGGGGGCTCTGACAATCAGCCCCAGCATTTT.

CDR3 loop: CASRTQGAPVNEQYF. The CDR3 nucleotides are TGTGCCAGCAGGACACAGGGGGCTCCTGTGAACGAGCAGTACTTC. This chain links TRBV5-8 with TRBJ2-7; 9 positions agree with TRBD1. The V and J ends lost 5 bases and 5 bases, in that order; junction bases with no gene match: 11. Germline CDR1 reads SGHTS; CDR2 reads YDEGEE. The CDR3 contains 15 residues.

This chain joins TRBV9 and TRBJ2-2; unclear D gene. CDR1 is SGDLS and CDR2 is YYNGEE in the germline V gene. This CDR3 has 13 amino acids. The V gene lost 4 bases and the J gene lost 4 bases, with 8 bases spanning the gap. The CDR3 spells CASSPLSTGELFF. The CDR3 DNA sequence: TGTGCCAGCAGCCCACTAAGCACCGGGGAGCTGTTTTTT. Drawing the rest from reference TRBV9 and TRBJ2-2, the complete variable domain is DSGVTQTPKHLITATGQRVTLRCSPRSGDLSVYWYQQSLDQGLQFLIQYYNGEERAKGNILERFSAQQFPDLHSELNLSSLELGDSALYFCASSPLSTGELFFGEGSRLTVL.

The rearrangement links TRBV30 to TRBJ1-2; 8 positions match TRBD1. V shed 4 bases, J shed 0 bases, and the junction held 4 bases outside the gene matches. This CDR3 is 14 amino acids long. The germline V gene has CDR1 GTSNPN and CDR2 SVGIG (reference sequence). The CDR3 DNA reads TGTGCCTGGAAGATACAGGGGGCTAACTATGGCTACACCTTC. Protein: CAWKIQGANYGYTF.

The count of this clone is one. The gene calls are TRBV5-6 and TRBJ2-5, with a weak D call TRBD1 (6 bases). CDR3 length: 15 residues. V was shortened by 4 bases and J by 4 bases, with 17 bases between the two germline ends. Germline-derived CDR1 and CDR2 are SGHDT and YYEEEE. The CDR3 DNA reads TGTGCCAGCAGCCCGACCCCCACAGGGCCAGAGACCCAGTACTTC. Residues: CASSPTPTGPETQYF.

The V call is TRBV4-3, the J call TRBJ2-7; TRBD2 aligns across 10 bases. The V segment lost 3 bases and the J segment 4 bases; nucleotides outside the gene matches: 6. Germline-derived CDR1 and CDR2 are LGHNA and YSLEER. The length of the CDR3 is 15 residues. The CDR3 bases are TGCGCCAGCAGCCACCTAGCGGGGGAAGTTTACGAGCAGTACTTC. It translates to CASSHLAGEVYEQYF.

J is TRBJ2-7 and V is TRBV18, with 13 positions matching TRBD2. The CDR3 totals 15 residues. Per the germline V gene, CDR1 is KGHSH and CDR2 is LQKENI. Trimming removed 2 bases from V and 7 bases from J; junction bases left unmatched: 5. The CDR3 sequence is CASSPVGLAGVEQYV. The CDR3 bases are TGTGCCAGCTCACCAGTAGGACTAGCGGGAGTTGAGCAGTACGTC.

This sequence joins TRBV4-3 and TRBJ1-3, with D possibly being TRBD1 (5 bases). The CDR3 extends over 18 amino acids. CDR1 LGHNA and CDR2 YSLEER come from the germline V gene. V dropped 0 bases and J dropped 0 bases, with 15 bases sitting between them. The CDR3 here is CASSQDTTGLHSGNTIYF. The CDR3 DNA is TGCGCCAGCAGCCAAGATACCACAGGTCTACACTCTGGAAACACCATATATTTT.

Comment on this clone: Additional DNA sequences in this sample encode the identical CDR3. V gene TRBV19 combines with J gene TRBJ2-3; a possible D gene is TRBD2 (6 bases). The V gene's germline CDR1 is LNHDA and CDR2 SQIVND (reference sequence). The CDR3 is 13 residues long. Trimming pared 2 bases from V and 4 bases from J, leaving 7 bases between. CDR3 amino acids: CASSIRGSDTQYF. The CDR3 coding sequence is TGTGCCAGTAGTATACGGGGGTCAGATACGCAGTATTTT.

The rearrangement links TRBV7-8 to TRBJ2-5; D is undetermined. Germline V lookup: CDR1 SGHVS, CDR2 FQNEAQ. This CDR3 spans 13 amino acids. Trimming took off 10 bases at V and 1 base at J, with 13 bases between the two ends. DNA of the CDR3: TGTGCCATCTCGGCCGGACGCCAAGAGACCCAGTACTTC. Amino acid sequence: CAISAGRQETQYF.